The 27 T cell receptor beta chains below all came from one sample that was sequenced in a study of shared clonotypes between healthy human individuals. The repertoire was sequenced with immunoSEQ multiplex PCR; TCRdb's copy has only in-frame clones and lacks some. In the table there are around 2.1 million clones, about 94% of which are singletons. The specimen sequenced was naive CD4+ T cells sorted from blood. Regarding subset: CD45RA+ positively selected. Receptors originate from a man younger than 30 in good health.

V and J are TRBV30 and TRBJ2-3, with D possibly being TRBD1 (6 bases). V was cut by 1 base and J by 5 bases, with 13 bases left in between. Germline V CDR1 and CDR2: GTSNPN, SVGIG (reference sequence). CDR3 size: 14 residues. The CDR3 nucleotides are TGTGCCTGGAGTGAAGGGGGAAATGTAGATACGCAGTATTTT. The encoded protein is CAWSEGGNVDTQYF.

This chain uses TRBV5-4 with TRBJ1-3; 9 bases map to TRBD1. The ends lost 5 bases at V and 0 bases at J; junction bases unmatched: 9. Germline V lookup: CDR1 SGHNT, CDR2 YYREEE (reference sequence). This CDR3 contains 17 residues. Written as DNA, the CDR3 is TGTGCCAGCAGTCCGGGACAGGGCGGCTACTCTGGAAACACCATATATTTT. As protein: CASSPGQGGYSGNTIYF.

This chain connects TRBV12-5 to TRBJ2-1; 11 bases fit TRBD2. CDR1 is LGHNT, CDR2 FRNRAP, per germline. The CDR3 totals 15 residues. The V and J ends lost 0 bases and 5 bases, in that order; junction bases with no gene match: 0. The CDR3 here is CASGLVLAGDNEQFF. Here the CDR3 DNA reads TGTGCTAGTGGTTTGGTACTAGCGGGAGACAATGAGCAGTTCTTC.

As to this clone: The same CDR3 can be traced to other DNA sequences in this sample. This chain links TRBV20-1 with TRBJ2-5, with unresolved D. In germline, CDR1 is DFQATT, CDR2 SNEGSKA (reference sequence). V was cut by 5 bases and J by 2 bases, with 6 bases left in between. The CDR3 covers 11 residues. The CDR3 nucleotides are TGCAGTGCTGGTGGTCAAGAGACCCAGTACTTC. It specifies CSAGGQETQYF.

The V gene is TRBV30, the J gene TRBJ2-3; the D gene is possibly TRBD1 (5 bases). Per germline, CDR1 GTSNPN and CDR2 SVGIG (reference sequence). Trimming removed 5 bases at V and 3 bases at J, with 12 bases between. The CDR3 runs to 13 residues. The CDR3 loop is CAWGAVGTDTQYF. CDR3 bases: TGTGCCTGGGGGGCAGTAGGGACAGATACGCAGTATTTT. Combining the CDR3 with reference TRBV30 and TRBJ2-3 gives the whole variable domain SQTIHQWPATLVQPVGSPLSLECTVEGTSNPNLYWYRQAAGRGLQLLFYSVGIGQISSEVPQNLSASRPQDRQFILSSKKLLLSDSGFYLCAWGAVGTDTQYFGPGTRLTVL.

This sequence joins TRBV7-9 and TRBJ2-3, with no clear D. The V and J ends lost 2 bases and 5 bases respectively, with 14 bases between them. Looked up from germline, CDR1 is SEHNR and CDR2 is FQNEAQ (reference sequence). The CDR3 totals 15 residues. The CDR3 DNA is TGTGCCAGCAGCTTAACCTTGGTCCGCGGAGATACGCAGTATTTT. Translation gives CASSLTLVRGDTQYF.

The V and J genes are TRBV10-3 and TRBJ2-1; D is uncertain. This CDR3 region has 14 residues. Per germline, CDR1 ENHRY and CDR2 SYGVKD. Trimming removed 4 bases from V and 0 bases from J, with 7 bases in between. CDR3 in amino acids: CAISGSGSYNEQFF. The DNA of the CDR3 is TGTGCCATCAGTGGTTCGGGCTCCTACAATGAGCAGTTCTTC.

The table lists this clone with a count of one. The V call is TRBV6-5, the J call TRBJ1-2, with D possibly matching TRBD1 (5 bases). V was shortened by 9 bases and J by 5 bases, with 16 bases between the two germline ends. The germline V gene has CDR1 MNHEY and CDR2 SVGAGI. The CDR3 is 13 residues long. In DNA, the CDR3 is TGTGCCAGTTTCCGGGACGAACTTTATGGCTACACCTTC. Its protein is CASFRDELYGYTF.

V and J are TRBV15 and TRBJ1-5; weak D call: TRBD1 (5 bases). The CDR3 spans 15 residues. Germline values: CDR1 LNHNV, CDR2 YYDKDF (reference sequence). V lost 5 bases to trimming and J lost 2 bases, with 13 bases between them. This chain's CDR3 is CATSRVRGGNQPQHF. The CDR3 nucleotides are TGTGCCACCAGCCGCGTCCGGGGCGGCAATCAGCCCCAGCATTTT.

The chain links TRBV4-3 to TRBJ1-5; the D gene is possibly TRBD1 (6 bases). The CDR3 has 18 amino acids. Per the germline V gene, CDR1 is LGHNA and CDR2 is YSLEER. Trimming cost V 0 bases and J 0 bases, with 15 bases left between them. The CDR3 DNA reads TGCGCCAGCAGCCAAGAGGGGGCAGGGGCCCATAGCAATCAGCCCCAGCATTTT. The encoded protein is CASSQEGAGAHSNQPQHF.

The chain couples TRBV10-3 to TRBJ2-2; tentative D call: TRBD2 (5 bases). The CDR3 extends over 15 amino acids. CDR1 and CDR2 from the germline V gene are ENHRY and SYGVKD. Trimming removed 7 bases from V and 0 bases from J, with 12 bases in between. CDR3 amino acids: CAINKAGTNTGELFF. CDR3 DNA: TGTGCCATCAATAAAGCCGGGACGAACACCGGGGAGCTGTTTTTT.

The rearrangement uses TRBV28 and TRBJ1-4; D is uncertain. The germline gives CDR1 MDHEN, CDR2 SYDVKM. The CDR3 has 13 amino acids. V was shortened by 4 bases and J by 7 bases, with 10 bases between the two germline ends. The CDR3 is CASSSPGGEKLFF. The CDR3 DNA is TGTGCCAGCAGTTCCCCGGGCGGTGAAAAACTGTTTTTT.

The chain has TRBV10-3 and TRBJ2-1, with TRBD2 as a possible D gene (6 bases). This CDR3 region has 14 residues. V shed 4 bases and J shed 0 bases, with 7 bases lying between them. Germline V gene sequence: CDR1 ENHRY, CDR2 SYGVKD. The CDR3 DNA follows: TGTGCCATCAGTGGGGGGGACTCCTACAATGAGCAGTTCTTC. Translating it yields CAISGGDSYNEQFF.

V gene TRBV28 combines with J gene TRBJ1-2; no firm D call. The V end lost 6 bases, the J end lost 1 base, and 18 bases lay between the germline ends. The length of the CDR3 is 16 residues. Germline CDR1 MDHEN, CDR2 SYDVKM. CDR3: CASSTADLTVNYGYTF. CDR3 DNA: TGTGCCAGCAGCACAGCTGACCTGACGGTTAACTATGGCTACACCTTC.

The chain carries TRBV11-2 and TRBJ2-7; 7 nucleotides agree with TRBD2. CDR1 and CDR2 (germline): SGHAT, FQNNGV. Germline trimming cut 2 bases from V and 0 bases from J; bases unmatched to any gene: 7. The CDR3 runs to 16 residues. The CDR3 here is CASSLNPSGFSYEQYF. The CDR3 bases are TGTGCCAGCAGCTTAAATCCTAGCGGATTCTCCTACGAGCAGTACTTC.

This clone was recorded a few times. The chain carries TRBV7-3 and TRBJ2-5; TRBD2 might be the D (6 bases). This CDR3 is 12 amino acids long. Germline V gene data show CDR1 as SGHTA and CDR2 as FQGTGA. V lost 1 base and J lost 11, with 11 bases in between. CDR3 coding DNA: TGTGCCAGCAGCTTAAATCCGGGAGTTCAGTACTTC. It is translated as CASSLNPGVQYF.

The chain uses TRBV9 and TRBJ2-2; weak D call: TRBD2 (6 bases). The CDR3 contains 16 residues. Trimming took off 0 bases at V and 1 base at J, with 10 bases between the two ends. The germline gives CDR1 SGDLS, CDR2 YYNGEE. The CDR3 sequence: CASSVGPAGNTGELFF. DNA for the CDR3: TGTGCCAGCAGCGTAGGTCCAGCGGGGAACACCGGGGAGCTGTTTTTT.

V gene TRBV19 combines with J gene TRBJ1-5; the D gene is possibly TRBD1 (6 bases). The CDR3 covers 18 residues. Germline-derived CDR1 and CDR2 are LNHDA and SQIVND (reference sequence). V was clipped by 5 bases and J by 0 bases, with 20 bases between them. CDR3 DNA: TGTGCCAGTAGTGTGACAGGCCCGTGGATGTATAGCAATCAGCCCCAGCATTTT. Encoded protein: CASSVTGPWMYSNQPQHF.

In this sample, this clone turned up once. This chain links TRBV27 with TRBJ1-6; D is unclear. The germline V gene has CDR1 MNHEY and CDR2 SMNVEV (reference sequence). The CDR3 runs 14 residues. Trimming shortened V by 3 bases and J by 12 bases, and 15 bases separated the two germline ends. CDR3: CASSFWEGSGPLHF. The CDR3 DNA is TGTGCCAGCAGTTTTTGGGAAGGGTCAGGACCCCTCCACTTT.

The J gene is TRBJ2-6, the V gene TRBV7-2, with D perhaps assigned TRBD1 or TRBD2 (6 bases each). CDR3 length: 14 residues. Germline loops: CDR1 SGHTA, CDR2 FQGNSA. The V end was cut by 11 bases, the J end by 5 bases, with 16 bases between. The CDR3: CAGGGGKRANVLTF. CDR3 sequence (DNA): TGTGCCGGAGGAGGGGGTAAAAGGGCCAACGTCCTGACTTTC.

The genes are TRBV19 and TRBJ1-5, with 7 bases identical to TRBD1. There are 15 residues in the CDR3. Germline trimming cut 6 bases from V and 3 bases from J; bases unmatched to any gene: 8. The V gene's germline CDR1 is LNHDA and CDR2 SQIVND (reference sequence). CDR3 loop: CASRPSGTVNQPQHF. DNA for the CDR3: TGTGCCAGTAGACCTTCCGGGACAGTCAATCAGCCCCAGCATTTT.

The V and J genes are TRBV7-6 and TRBJ2-2; the match to TRBD2 covers 7 bases. Germline CDR1 is SGHVS and CDR2 is FNYEAQ. The CDR3 runs 16 residues. V shed 0 bases and J 5 bases; nucleotides not matched to a gene: 6. The CDR3 reads CASSLAPGLSTGELFF. CDR3 in DNA: TGTGCCAGCAGCTTAGCGCCGGGACTATCAACCGGGGAGCTGTTTTTT. Looking up the rest from reference TRBV7-6 and TRBJ2-2 gives the full variable domain: GAGVSQSPRYKVTKRGQDVALRCDPISGHVSLYWYRQALGQGPEFLTYFNYEAQQDKSGLPNDRFSAERPEGSISTLTIQRTEQRDSAMYRCASSLAPGLSTGELFFGEGSRLTVL.

This sequence joins TRBV19 and TRBJ1-2; D uncertain. CDR1 LNHDA and CDR2 SQIVND come from the germline V gene (reference sequence). CDR3 length equals 15 residues. V lost 7 bases and J lost 7, with 22 bases in between. The CDR3 sequence: CASNEAQVAWGGYTF. In DNA, the CDR3 is TGTGCCAGTAATGAAGCCCAGGTGGCATGGGGTGGCTACACCTTC.

The chain couples TRBV25-1 to TRBJ1-3; the D is unclear. V was cut by 0 bases and J by 6 bases, with 9 bases left in between. Germline V gene sequence: CDR1 MGHDK, CDR2 SYGVNS. The CDR3 spans 14 residues. The CDR3 coding sequence is TGTGCCAGCAGTGAATATCCACTTGAAAACACCATATATTTT. Amino acids: CASSEYPLENTIYF.

The chain is built from TRBV6-5 and TRBJ2-7, with 8 bases lining up with TRBD2. CDR1 and CDR2 from the germline V gene are MNHEY and SVGAGI. V lost 5 bases and J lost 7; bases outside the gene matches: 10. CDR3 length equals 14 residues. The CDR3 loop reads CASSNGGAVSEQYF. The CDR3, as DNA: TGTGCCAGCAGTAACGGGGGGGCCGTGAGTGAGCAGTACTTC.

The rearrangement uses TRBV29-1 and TRBJ1-1; D is ambiguous. CDR1 and CDR2 (germline): SQVTM, ANQGSEA. V dropped 3 bases and J dropped 1 base, with 9 bases sitting between them. The CDR3 is made up of 13 amino acids. The DNA for the CDR3 is TGCAGCGTTGACCTTCGGCCGAACACTGAAGCTTTCTTT. Protein sequence: CSVDLRPNTEAFF.

The V call is TRBV4-3, the J call TRBJ2-7; D uncertain. Trimming pared 4 bases from V and 4 bases from J, leaving 11 bases between. The V gene's germline CDR1 is LGHNA and CDR2 YSLEER. This CDR3 is 13 amino acids long. The CDR3 sequence: CASSRLLGYEQYF. The DNA of the CDR3 is TGCGCCAGCAGCCGTCTGCTTGGGTACGAGCAGTACTTC.